This T cell receptor (beta chain) was observed in a study of shared clonotypes between healthy human individuals. All donors were healthy HIV-negative adults lacking recent acute infections or vaccinations. The germline V gene has CDR1 SGHRS and CDR2 YFSETQ. This CDR3 comprises 15 residues. V was pared by 4 bases and J by 0 bases, with 5 bases of the junction left unmatched. Broader study findings: Inspection by rarefaction showed sorted-subset sequencing to be incomplete despite large depth.

Running of the assay took place at deep level. Assay used: immunoSEQ multiplex PCR; TCRdb lists only in-frame clones, some missing. In the table there are roughly 1.4 million clones, about 98.5% of which are singletons. Concerning this clone: Its target is unknown.

The source is a man aged 30-40 years in good health. The chain recombines TRBV5-1 with TRBJ1-2; 8 bases map to TRBD1. Sequencing was carried out using naive CD4+ T cells sorted from blood. Stated subset: CD45RA+ positively selected. CDR3 DNA: TGCGCCAGCAGCGCGGGACAGGTAGCTAACTATGGCTACACCTTC. Amino acids: CASSAGQVANYGYTF.